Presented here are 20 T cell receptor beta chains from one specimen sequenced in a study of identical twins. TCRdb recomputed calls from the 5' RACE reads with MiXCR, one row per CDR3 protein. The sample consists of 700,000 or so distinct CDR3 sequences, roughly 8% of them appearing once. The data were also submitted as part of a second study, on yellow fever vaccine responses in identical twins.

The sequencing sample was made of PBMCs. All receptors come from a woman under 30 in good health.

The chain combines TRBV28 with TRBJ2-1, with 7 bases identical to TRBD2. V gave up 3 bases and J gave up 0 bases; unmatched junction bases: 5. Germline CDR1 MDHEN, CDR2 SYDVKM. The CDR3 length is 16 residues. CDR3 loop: CASSLSGRSSYNEQFF. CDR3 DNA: TGTGCCAGCAGTTTGTCCGGGAGGAGCTCCTACAATGAGCAGTTCTTC.

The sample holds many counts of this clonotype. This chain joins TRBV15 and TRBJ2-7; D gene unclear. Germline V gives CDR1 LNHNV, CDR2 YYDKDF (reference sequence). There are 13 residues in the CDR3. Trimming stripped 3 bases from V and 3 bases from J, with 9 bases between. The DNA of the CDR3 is TGTGCCACCAGCAGCCTCTCGGTCTACGAGCAGTACTTC. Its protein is CATSSLSVYEQYF.

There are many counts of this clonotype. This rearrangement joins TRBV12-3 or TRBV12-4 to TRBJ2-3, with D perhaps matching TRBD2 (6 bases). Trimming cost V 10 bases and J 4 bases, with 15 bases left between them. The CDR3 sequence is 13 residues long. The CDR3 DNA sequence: TGTGCCACGTCGGAGGGGCCGGCAGATACGCAGTATTTT. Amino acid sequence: CATSEGPADTQYF.

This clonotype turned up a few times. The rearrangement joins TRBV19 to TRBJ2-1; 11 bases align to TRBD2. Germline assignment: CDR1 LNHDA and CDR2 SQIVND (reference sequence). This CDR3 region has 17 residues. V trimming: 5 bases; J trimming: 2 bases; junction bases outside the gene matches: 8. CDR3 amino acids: CASSARETSGAYNEQFF. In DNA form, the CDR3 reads TGTGCCAGTAGTGCCAGGGAGACTAGCGGGGCCTACAATGAGCAGTTCTTC.

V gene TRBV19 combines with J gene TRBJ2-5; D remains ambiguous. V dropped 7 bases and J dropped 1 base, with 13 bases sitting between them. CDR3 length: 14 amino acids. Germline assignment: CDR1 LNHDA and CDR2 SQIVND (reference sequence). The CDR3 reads CASTPGPPQETQYF. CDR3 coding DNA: TGTGCCAGTACTCCTGGGCCCCCCCAAGAGACCCAGTACTTC.

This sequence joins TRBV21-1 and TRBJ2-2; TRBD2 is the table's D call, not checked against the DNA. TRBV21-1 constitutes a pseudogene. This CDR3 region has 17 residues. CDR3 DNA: TGTGCCAGCACCAATAACCCGAGCGGGGAGAACACCGGGGAGCTGTTTTTT. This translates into CASTNNPSGENTGELFF.

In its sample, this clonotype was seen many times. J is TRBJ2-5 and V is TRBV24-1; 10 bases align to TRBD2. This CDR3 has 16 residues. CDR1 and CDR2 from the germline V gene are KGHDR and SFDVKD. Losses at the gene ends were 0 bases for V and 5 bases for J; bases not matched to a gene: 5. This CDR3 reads CATSDLRVSGGETQYF. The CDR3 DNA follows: TGTGCCACCAGTGATTTGCGAGTTAGCGGGGGGGAGACCCAGTACTTC.

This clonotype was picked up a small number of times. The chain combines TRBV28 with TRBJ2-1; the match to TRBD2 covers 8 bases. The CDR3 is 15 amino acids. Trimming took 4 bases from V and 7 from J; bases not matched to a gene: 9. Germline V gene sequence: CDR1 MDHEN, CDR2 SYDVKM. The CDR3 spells CASSSLPLAANEQFF. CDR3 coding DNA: TGTGCCAGCAGTTCTCTTCCACTAGCGGCGAATGAGCAGTTCTTC.

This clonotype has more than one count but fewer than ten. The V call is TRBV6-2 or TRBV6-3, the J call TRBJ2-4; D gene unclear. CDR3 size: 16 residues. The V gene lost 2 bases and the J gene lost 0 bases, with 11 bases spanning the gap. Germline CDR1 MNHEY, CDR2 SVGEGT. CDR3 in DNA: TGTGCCAGCAGTTACCGGCCTCGATTAGCCAAAAACATTCAGTACTTC. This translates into CASSYRPRLAKNIQYF.

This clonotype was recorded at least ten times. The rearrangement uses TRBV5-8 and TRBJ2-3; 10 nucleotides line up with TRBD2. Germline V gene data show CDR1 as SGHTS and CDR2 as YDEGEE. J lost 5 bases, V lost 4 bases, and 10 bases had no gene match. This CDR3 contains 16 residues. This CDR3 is CASSRVSGGGIDTQYF. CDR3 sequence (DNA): TGTGCCAGCAGCCGTGTCAGCGGGGGGGGTATAGATACGCAGTATTTT.

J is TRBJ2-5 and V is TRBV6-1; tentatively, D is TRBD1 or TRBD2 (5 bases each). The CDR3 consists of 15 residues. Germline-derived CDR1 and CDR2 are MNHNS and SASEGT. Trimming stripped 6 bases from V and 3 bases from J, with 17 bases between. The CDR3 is CASRKPGGREETQYF. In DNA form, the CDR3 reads TGTGCCAGCAGAAAACCCGGAGGCAGGGAAGAGACCCAGTACTTC.

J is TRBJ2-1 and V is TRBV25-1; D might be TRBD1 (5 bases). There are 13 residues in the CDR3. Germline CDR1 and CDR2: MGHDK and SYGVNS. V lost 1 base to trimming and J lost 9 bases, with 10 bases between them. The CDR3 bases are TGTGCCAGCAGTGAATGGCTGGACACTGAGCAGTTCTTC. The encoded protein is CASSEWLDTEQFF.

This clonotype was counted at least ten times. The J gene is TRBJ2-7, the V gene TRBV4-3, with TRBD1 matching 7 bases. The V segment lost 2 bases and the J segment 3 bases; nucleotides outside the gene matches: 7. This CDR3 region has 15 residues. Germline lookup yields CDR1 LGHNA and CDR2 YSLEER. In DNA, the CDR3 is TGCGCCAGCAGCCAAACTACAGGGGAATTCTACGAGCAGTACTTC. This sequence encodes CASSQTTGEFYEQYF.

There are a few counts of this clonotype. CDR3: CASYLWVGTPTGELFF. CDR3 DNA sequence: TGTGCCAGCTACCTGTGGGTCGGGACTCCCACCGGGGAGCTGTTTTTT. This sequence joins TRBV6-2 or TRBV6-3 and TRBJ2-2, with TRBD2 as a possible D gene (6 bases). The length of the CDR3 is 16 residues. V was clipped by 8 bases and J by 4 bases, with 20 bases between them. Germline V lookup: CDR1 MNHEY, CDR2 SVGEGT.

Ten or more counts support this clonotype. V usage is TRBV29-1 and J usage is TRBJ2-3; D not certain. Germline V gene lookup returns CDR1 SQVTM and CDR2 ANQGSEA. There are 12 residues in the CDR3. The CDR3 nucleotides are TGCACTCACTCCACCTCGCCAGATACGCAGTATTTT. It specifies CTHSTSPDTQYF.

For the CDR3, the DNA is TGTGCCAGCAGTGCGGTCCTCAGCAATCAGCCCCAGCATTTT. Translation: CASSAVLSNQPQHF. The chain employs TRBV2 and TRBJ1-5, with D hard to call. Trimming took 4 bases from V and 1 from J, leaving 8 bases between them. The germline gives CDR1 SNHLY, CDR2 FYNNEI. The CDR3 runs to 14 residues.

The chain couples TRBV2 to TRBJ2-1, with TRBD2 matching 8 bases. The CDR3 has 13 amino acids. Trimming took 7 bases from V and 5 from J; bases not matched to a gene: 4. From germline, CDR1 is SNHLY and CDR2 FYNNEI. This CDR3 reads CASMAGGDNEQFF. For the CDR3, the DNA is TGTGCCAGCATGGCCGGGGGGGACAATGAGCAGTTCTTC.

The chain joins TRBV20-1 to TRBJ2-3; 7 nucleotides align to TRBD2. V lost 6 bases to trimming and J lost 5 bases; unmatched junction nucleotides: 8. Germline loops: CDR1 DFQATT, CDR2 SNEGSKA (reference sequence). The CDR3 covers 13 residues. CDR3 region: CSANKAGRDTQYF. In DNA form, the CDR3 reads TGCAGTGCAAACAAAGCGGGGAGAGATACGCAGTATTTT.

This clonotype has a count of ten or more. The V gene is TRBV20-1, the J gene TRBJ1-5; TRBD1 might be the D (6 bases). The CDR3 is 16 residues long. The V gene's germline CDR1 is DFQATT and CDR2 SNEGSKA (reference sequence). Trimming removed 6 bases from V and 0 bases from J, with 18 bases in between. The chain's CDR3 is CSAVSLTGYSNQPQHF. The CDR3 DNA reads TGCAGTGCGGTCTCTCTGACAGGCTATAGCAATCAGCCCCAGCATTTT.

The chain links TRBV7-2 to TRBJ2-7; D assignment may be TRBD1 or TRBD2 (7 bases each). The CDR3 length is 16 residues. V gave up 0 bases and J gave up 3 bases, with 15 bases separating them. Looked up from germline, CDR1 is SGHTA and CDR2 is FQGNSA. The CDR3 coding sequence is TGTGCCAGCAGCTTAGCCGACTTCAGGGGGGGCTACGAGCAGTACTTC. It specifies CASSLADFRGGYEQYF.